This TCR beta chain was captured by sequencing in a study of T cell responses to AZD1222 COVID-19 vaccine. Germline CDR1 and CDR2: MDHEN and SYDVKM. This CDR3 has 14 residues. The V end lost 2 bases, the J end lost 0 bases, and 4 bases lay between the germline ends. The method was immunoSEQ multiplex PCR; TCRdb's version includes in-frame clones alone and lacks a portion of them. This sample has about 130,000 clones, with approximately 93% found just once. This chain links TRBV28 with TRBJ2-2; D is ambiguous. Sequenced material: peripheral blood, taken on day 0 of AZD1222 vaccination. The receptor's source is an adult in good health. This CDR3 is CASSLHSNTGELFF. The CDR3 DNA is TGTGCCAGCAGTTTACACTCGAACACCGGGGAGCTGTTTTTT.